This T cell receptor (beta chain) was sequenced in a study of T cells in Graves' hyperthyroidism and ophthalmopathy. Study-wide results and limits: Most thyroid clonotypes that were expanded above 0.001 also turned up in blood.

Amplified TCR beta CDR3 regions came from RNA transcripts. HTBI primers drove first-round RT-PCR of the TCR CDR3. Each CDR3 protein is one row after TCRdb ran MiXCR on the multiplex PCR reads. Altogether approximately 740,000 distinct CDR3 sequences are present, roughly 15% being singletons, with the ten largest covering around 9.6%. The table lists this clonotype with many counts. Antigen: not known. This CDR3 spans 15 amino acids. Trimming pared 6 bases from V and 0 bases from J, leaving 15 bases between. CDR1 is SGHAT, CDR2 FQNNGV, per germline. Sequencing was performed on blood. The receptor comes from a woman between 18 and 29 years old with Graves' hyperthyroidism. This chain links TRBV11-2 with TRBJ2-7; D is undetermined. DNA of the CDR3: TGTGCCAGCAGTTCCCTTTCGAGCTCCTCCTACGAGCAGTACTTC. Its protein is CASSSLSSSSYEQYF.